The rows below give T cell receptor beta chains drawn from one sample of a study of cytomegalovirus exposure and HLA in healthy donors. The method was immunoSEQ multiplex PCR; TCRdb's version includes in-frame clones alone and lacks a portion of them. The table has approximately 150,000 clones, over 70% seen once. The material sequenced was PBMCs. The receptors come from a woman aged 18 to 35 in good health and CMV-seronegative. Both conserved end residues are part of each CDR3. The D gene is left open where the match is weak. Expanded clones get a size class; other rows say once, few or many, or leave the size out.

>.|TRBD2|TRBV5-1
CASGLVAGGPDTQYF
>.|TRBD1|TRBV2
CASSEGPVTGVLGYTF
>.|.|TRBV30
CAWTSGSGTQYF
>.|.|TRBV7-9
CSSSLGIAMNTEAFF
>few|TRBD2|TRBV15
CATSLEAGGPYEQYF
>.|TRBD1|TRBV4-1
CASSQVGRGTGWTEAFF
>.|.|TRBV4-1
CASSQDIGSTYQPQHF
>.|TRBD1|TRBV6-1
CASTEHRGGQDSSYNEQFF
>.|TRBD2|TRBV12-5
CASGLGAGGPSGETQYF
>.|TRBD2|TRBV5-1
CASSRRLAEGQETQYF
>.|.|TRBV7-2
CASSSSRGIPEQYF
>few|.|TRBV7-6
CASSSGEGYEQYF
>.|.|TRBV7-6
CASSLESRAYNEQFF
>.|TRBD2|TRBV25-1
CASSEGLGYEQYF
>.|TRBD2|TRBV27
CASSRTSGYNEQFF
>.|.|TRBV7-2
CASSLGRSALAYEQYF
>.|.|TRBV6-4
CASSGSVGGGSTDTQYF
>.|.|TRBV5-1
CASSLNRYEQYF
>.|TRBD1|TRBV27
CASSLRSGGSVGYGYTF
>.|.|TRBV30
CAWSVIGEQFF
>.|.|TRBV2
CASSETLRAFF
>.|.|TRBV4-1
CASSHTTGRTEAFF
>.|TRBD2|TRBV5-1
CASSFTSGNYNEQFF
>.|.|TRBV6-5
CASSQDSPLNYGYTF
>once|.|TRBV6-5
CASSLLGTSGQFF
>.|TRBD2|TRBV18
CASGLAGDYEQYF
>once|.|TRBV7-2
CASSLVGGVWPETQFF
>.|TRBD2|TRBV5-1
CASSLRLAGGGNNEQFF
>.|TRBD2|TRBV2
CASSVPSGLAGVSYNEQFF
>.|.|TRBV30
CAALGRGNEQFF
>.|TRBD2|TRBV7-9
CASSAVLAGVGNEQFF
>.|TRBD1|TRBV30
CALDRGLEKLFF
>.|TRBD2|TRBV6-1
CASSEGTSYGNEQFF
>.|.|TRBV30
CAWSARSGANVLTF
>.|TRBD1|TRBV9
CASSLDRAPEAFF
>.|.|TRBV7-6
CASSGTYQETQYF
>.|.|TRBV14
CASSYRALGANVLTF
>.|TRBD2|TRBV7-2
CASSSRAGVTYNEQFF
>.|TRBD2|TRBV5-1
CASSPSGSSYEQYF
>.|.|TRBV2
CASSESRRGETQYF
>.|.|TRBV5-1
CASSSGLGGSYEQYF
>.|.|TRBV10-3
CAISGSRQGSGNTIYF
>.|.|TRBV5-6
CASSPLGADEQYF
>.|TRBD2|TRBV5-4
CASSSGTTTYEQYF
>.|TRBD1|TRBV2
CASSFYRGYYEQYF